A single T cell receptor (beta chain) is shown here with its context. TCRdb re-called the RT-PCR reads through MiXCR, storing one row per CDR3 protein. The sample yields hundreds of thousands of distinct CDR3 sequences, 14% seen once. The TCR originated in a female donor in good health, serving as a healthy control. Source material: memory CD4+ T cells from blood.

The CDR3 coding sequence is TGCAGTGCCGACCGACAGGGGAATGGCTACACCTTC. Its protein product is CSADRQGNGYTF. The V and J genes are TRBV20-1 and TRBJ1-2, with 8 bases identical to TRBD1. Germline V gives CDR1 DFQATT, CDR2 SNEGSKA (reference sequence). V gave up 6 bases and J gave up 6 bases; unmatched junction bases: 6. This CDR3 has 12 residues.